This T cell receptor (beta chain) was obtained from a study of T cell responses to AZD1222 COVID-19 vaccine. This CDR3 is built from 15 residues. Germline lookup yields CDR1 SGHTA and CDR2 FQGNSA. Losses at the gene ends were 4 bases for V and 0 bases for J; bases not matched to a gene: 2. Data came from immunoSEQ multiplex PCR; TCRdb stores just in-frame clones and leaves some out. The sample carries roughly 130,000 clones, approximately 94% recorded once. The material sequenced was peripheral blood, taken on day 0 of AZD1222 vaccination. The TCR originated in an adult in good health. The chain couples TRBV7-2 to TRBJ2-7; 11 nucleotides line up with TRBD2. The CDR3, as DNA: TGTGCCAGCAGCTCTAGCGGGGGGAGCTCCTACGAGCAGTACTTC. Translating gives CASSSSGGSSYEQYF.